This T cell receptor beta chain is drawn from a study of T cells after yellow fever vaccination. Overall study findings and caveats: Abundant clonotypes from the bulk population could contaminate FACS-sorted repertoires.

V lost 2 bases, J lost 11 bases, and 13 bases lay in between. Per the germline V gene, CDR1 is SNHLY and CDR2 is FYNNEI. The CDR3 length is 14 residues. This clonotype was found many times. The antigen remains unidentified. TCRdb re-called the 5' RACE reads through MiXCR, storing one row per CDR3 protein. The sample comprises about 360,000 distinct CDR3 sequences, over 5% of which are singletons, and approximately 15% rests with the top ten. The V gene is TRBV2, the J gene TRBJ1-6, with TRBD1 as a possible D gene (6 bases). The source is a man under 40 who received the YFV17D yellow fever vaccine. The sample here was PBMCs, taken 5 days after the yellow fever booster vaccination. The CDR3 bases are TGTGCCAGCAGTGAATCAGCCGGGGGGCCACCCCTCCACTTT. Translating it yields CASSESAGGPPLHF.